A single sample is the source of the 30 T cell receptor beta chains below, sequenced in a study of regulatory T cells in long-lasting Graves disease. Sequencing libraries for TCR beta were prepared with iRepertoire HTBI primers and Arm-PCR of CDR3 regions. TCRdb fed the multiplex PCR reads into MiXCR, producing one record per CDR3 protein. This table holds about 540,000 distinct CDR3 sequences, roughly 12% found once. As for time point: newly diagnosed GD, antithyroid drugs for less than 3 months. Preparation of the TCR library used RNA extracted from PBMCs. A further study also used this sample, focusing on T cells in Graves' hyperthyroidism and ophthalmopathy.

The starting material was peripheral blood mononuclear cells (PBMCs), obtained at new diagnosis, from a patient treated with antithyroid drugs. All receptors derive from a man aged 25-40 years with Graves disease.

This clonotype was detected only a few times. The DNA for the CDR3 is TGTGCCAGCAGCTCAAGGATGGCCAAAAACATTCAGTACTTC. Translated, it gives CASSSRMAKNIQYF. The chain is built from TRBV13 and TRBJ2-4; the D is unclear. Trimming removed 4 bases from V and 1 base from J, with 8 bases in between. In germline, CDR1 is PRHDT, CDR2 FYEKMQ (reference sequence). This CDR3 is built from 14 residues.

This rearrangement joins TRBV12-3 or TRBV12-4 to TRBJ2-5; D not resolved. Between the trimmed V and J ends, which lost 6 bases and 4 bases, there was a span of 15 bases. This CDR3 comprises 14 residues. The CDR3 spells CASSLGKTPETQYF. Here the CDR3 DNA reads TGTGCCAGCAGCCTAGGGAAGACGCCAGAGACCCAGTACTTC.

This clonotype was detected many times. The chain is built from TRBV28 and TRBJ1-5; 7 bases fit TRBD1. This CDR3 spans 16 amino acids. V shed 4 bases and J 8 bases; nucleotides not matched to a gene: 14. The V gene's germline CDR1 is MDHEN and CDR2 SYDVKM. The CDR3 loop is CASSSDRRTILKPQHF. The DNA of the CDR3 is TGTGCCAGCAGTTCGGACAGGCGAACAATCCTAAAGCCCCAGCATTTT.

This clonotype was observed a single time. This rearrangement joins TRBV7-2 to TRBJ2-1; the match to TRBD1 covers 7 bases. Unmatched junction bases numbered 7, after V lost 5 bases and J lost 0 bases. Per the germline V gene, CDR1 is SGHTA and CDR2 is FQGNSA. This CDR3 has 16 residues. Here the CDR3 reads CASSRNRGGSYNEQFF. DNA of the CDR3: TGTGCCAGCAGCCGCAACAGGGGCGGCTCCTACAATGAGCAGTTCTTC.

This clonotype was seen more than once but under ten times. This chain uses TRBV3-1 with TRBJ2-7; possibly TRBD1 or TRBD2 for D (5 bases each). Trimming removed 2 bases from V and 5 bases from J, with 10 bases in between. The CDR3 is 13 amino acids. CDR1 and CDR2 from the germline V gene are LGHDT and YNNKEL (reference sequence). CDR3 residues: CASSQFPGHEQYF. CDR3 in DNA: TGTGCCAGCAGCCAATTTCCGGGACACGAGCAGTACTTC.

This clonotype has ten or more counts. The CDR3 loop reads CSASRQADYGYTF. The DNA of the CDR3 is TGCAGTGCTAGCCGACAGGCTGACTATGGCTACACCTTC. The J gene is TRBJ1-2, the V gene TRBV20-1, with D tentatively TRBD1 (6 bases). V was clipped by 3 bases and J by 3 bases, with 11 bases between them. The CDR3 totals 13 residues. CDR1 and CDR2 from the germline V gene are DFQATT and SNEGSKA (reference sequence).

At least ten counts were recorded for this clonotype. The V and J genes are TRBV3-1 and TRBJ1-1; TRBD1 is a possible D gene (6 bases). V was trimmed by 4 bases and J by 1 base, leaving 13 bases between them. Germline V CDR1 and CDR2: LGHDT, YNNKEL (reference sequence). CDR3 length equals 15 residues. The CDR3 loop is CASSRSQQGNTEAFF. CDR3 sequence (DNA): TGTGCCAGCAGCCGGAGTCAACAGGGGAACACTGAAGCTTTCTTT.

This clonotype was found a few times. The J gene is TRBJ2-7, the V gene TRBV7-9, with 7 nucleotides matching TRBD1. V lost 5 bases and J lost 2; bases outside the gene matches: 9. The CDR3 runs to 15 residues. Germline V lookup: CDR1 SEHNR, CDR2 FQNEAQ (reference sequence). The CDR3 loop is CASSPYRGIAYEQYF. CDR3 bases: TGTGCCAGCAGCCCATACAGGGGTATCGCCTACGAGCAGTACTTC.

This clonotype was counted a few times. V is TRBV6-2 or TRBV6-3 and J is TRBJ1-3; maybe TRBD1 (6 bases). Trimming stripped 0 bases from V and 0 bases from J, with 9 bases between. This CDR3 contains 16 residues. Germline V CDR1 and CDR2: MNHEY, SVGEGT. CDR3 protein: CASSYSDRSSGNTIYF. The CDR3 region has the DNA TGTGCCAGCAGTTACTCGGACAGAAGCTCTGGAAACACCATATATTTT.

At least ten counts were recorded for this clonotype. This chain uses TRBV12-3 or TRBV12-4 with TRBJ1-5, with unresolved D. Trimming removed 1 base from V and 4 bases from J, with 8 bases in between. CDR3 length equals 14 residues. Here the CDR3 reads CASSLDLGNQPQHF. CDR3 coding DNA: TGTGCCAGCAGTTTAGATCTGGGTAATCAGCCCCAGCATTTT.

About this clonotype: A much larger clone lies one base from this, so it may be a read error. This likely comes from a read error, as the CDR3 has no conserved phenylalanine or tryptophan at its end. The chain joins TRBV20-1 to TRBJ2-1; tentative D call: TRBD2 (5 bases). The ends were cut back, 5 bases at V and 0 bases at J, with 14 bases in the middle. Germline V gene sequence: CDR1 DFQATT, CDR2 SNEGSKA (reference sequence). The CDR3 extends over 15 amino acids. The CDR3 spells CSASWIAYSYNEQFL. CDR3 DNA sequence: TGCAGTGCTTCATGGATAGCGTACTCCTACAATGAGCAGTTCTTG.

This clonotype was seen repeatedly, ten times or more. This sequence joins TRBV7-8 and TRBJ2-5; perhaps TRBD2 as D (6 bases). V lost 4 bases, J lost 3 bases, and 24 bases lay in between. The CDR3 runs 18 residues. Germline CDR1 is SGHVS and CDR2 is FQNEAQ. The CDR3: CASSSRGRGRGYKETQYF. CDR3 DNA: TGTGCCAGCAGCTCCCGAGGTCGTGGGCGGGGTTACAAAGAGACCCAGTACTTC.

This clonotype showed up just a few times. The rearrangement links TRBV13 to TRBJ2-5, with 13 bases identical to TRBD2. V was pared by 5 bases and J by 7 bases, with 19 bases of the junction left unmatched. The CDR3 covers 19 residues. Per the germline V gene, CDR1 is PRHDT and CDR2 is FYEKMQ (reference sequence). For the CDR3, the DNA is TGTGCCAGCAGCCAGCGGGGGACTAGCGGGGATGTATTCCGTGGGACCCAGTACTTC. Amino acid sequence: CASSQRGTSGDVFRGTQYF.

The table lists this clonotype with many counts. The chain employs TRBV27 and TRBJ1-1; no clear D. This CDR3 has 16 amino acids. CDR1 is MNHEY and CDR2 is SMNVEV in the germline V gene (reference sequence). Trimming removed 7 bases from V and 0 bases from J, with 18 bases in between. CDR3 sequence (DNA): TGTGCCAGCAAGAGGGAAAACTTAGACATGAACACTGAAGCTTTCTTT. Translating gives CASKRENLDMNTEAFF.

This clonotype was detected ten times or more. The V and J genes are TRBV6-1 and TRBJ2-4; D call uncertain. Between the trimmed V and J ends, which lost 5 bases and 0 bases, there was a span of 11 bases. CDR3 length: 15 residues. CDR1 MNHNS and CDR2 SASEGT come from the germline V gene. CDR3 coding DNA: TGTGCCAGCAGTCGCACGACTTTAGCCAAAAACATTCAGTACTTC. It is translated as CASSRTTLAKNIQYF.

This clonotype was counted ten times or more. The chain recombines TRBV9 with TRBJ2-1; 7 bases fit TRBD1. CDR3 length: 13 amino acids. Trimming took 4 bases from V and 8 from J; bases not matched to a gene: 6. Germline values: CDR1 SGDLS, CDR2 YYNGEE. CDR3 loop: CASSPDRVHEQFF. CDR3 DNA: TGTGCCAGCAGCCCAGACAGGGTCCATGAGCAGTTCTTC. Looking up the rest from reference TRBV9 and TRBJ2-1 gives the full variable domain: DSGVTQTPKHLITATGQRVTLRCSPRSGDLSVYWYQQSLDQGLQFLIQYYNGEERAKGNILERFSAQQFPDLHSELNLSSLELGDSALYFCASSPDRVHEQFFGPGTRLTVL.

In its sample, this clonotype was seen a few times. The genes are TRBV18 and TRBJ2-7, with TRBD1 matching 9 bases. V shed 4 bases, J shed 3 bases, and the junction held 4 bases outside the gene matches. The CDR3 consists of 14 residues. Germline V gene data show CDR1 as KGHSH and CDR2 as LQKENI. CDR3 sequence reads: CASSRGGQGYEQYF. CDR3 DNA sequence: TGTGCCAGCTCACGGGGGGGACAGGGCTACGAGCAGTACTTC.

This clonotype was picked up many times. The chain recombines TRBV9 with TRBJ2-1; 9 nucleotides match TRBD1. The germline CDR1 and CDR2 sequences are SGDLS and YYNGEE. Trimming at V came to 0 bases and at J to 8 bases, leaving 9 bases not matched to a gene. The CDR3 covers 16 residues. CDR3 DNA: TGTGCCAGCAGCGTAGCCCCAAACAGGGGGCGTTATGAGCAGTTCTTC. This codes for CASSVAPNRGRYEQFF.

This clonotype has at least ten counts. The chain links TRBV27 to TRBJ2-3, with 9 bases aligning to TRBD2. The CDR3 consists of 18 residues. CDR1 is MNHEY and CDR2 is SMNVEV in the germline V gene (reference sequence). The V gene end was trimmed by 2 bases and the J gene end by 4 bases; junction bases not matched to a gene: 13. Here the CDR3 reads CASSLGAGGPVYADTQYF. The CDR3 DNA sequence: TGTGCCAGCAGTTTAGGGGCGGGAGGGCCGGTTTACGCAGATACGCAGTATTTT.

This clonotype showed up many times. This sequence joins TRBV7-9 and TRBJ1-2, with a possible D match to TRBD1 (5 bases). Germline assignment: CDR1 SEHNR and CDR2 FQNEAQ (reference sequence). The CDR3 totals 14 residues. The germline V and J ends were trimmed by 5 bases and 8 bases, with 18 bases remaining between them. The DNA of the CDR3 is TGTGCCAGCAGCCTTAGAAGGGACTCCCCAGGCTACACCTTC. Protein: CASSLRRDSPGYTF.

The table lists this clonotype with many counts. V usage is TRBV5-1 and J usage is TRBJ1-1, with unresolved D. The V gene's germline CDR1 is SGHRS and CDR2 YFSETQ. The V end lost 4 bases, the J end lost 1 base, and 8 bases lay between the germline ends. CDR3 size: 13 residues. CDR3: CASSPLQNTEAFF. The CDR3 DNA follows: TGCGCCAGCAGCCCCCTACAGAACACTGAAGCTTTCTTT.

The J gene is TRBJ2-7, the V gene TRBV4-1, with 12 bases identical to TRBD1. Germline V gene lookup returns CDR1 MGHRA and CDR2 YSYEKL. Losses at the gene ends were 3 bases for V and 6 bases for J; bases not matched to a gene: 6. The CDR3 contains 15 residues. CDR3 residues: CASSQAGTGGIEQYF. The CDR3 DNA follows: TGCGCCAGCAGCCAGGCCGGGACAGGGGGCATCGAGCAGTACTTC.

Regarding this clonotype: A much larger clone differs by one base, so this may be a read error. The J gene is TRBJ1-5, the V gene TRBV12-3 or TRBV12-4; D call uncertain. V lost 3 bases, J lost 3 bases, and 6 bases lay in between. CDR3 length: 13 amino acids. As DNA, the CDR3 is TGTGCCAGCAGTTTTAATCACAATCAGCCCCAGCATTTT. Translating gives CASSFNHNQPQHF.

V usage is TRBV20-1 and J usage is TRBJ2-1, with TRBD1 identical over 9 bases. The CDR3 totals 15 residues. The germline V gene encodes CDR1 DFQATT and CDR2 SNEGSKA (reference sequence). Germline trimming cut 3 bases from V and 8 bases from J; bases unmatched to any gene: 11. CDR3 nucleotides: TGCAGTGCTAGCACCCCACAGGGGGCGCGGGATGAGCAGTTCTTC. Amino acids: CSASTPQGARDEQFF.

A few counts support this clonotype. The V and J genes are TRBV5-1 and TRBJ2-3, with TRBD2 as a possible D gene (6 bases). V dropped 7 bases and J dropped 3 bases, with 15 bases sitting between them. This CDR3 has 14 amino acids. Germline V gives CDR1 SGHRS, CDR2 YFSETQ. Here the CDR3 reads CASSLGRRTDTQYF. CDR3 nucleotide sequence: TGCGCCAGCTCTCTTGGGAGGAGGACAGATACGCAGTATTTT.

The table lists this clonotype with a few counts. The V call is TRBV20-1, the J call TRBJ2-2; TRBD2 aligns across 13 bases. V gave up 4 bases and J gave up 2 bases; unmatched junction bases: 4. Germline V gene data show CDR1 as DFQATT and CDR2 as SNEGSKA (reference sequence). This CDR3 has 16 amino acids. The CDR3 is CSATPGLAGNTGELFF. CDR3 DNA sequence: TGCAGTGCTACACCGGGACTAGCGGGAAACACCGGGGAGCTGTTTTTT.

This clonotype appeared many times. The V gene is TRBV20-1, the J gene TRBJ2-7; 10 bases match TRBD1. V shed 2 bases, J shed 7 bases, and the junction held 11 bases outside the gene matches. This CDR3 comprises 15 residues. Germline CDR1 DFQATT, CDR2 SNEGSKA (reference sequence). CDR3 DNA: TGCAGTGCTAGAAGTGGATGGGACAGGGGCTGGGAGCAGTACTTC. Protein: CSARSGWDRGWEQYF.

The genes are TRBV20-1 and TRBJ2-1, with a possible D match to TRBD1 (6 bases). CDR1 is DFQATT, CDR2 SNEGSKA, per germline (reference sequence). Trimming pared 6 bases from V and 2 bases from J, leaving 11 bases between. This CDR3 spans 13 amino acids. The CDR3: CSARTDTYNEQFF. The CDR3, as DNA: TGCAGTGCCAGGACAGATACCTACAATGAGCAGTTCTTC.

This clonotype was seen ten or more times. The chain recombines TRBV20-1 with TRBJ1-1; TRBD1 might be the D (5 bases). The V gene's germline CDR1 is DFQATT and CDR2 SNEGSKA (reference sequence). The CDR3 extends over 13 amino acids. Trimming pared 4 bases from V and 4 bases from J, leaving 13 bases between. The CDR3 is CSATGSWVTEAFF. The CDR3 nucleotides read TGCAGTGCTACAGGGAGTTGGGTCACTGAAGCTTTCTTT.

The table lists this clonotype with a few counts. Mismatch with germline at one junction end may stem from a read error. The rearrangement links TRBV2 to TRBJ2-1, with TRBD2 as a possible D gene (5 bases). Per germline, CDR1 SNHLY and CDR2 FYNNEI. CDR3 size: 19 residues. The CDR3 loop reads CATAVVKSASPSSHNEQFF. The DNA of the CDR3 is TGTGCGACCGCAGTAGTCAAGTCGGCTAGCCCCTCCTCCCACAATGAGCAGTTCTTC.